This T cell receptor (beta chain) comes out of a study of cytomegalovirus exposure and HLA in healthy donors. Overall study findings and caveats: Highly shared variants forming one cluster were likely a sequencing artifact. The study recorded 160 or so TCR beta chains that were cytomegalovirus-associated.

CDR1 SNHLY and CDR2 FYNNEI come from the germline V gene. The CDR3 length is 15 residues. Trimming took 5 bases from V and 5 from J, leaving 16 bases between them. In regard to this clone: The antigen is not known.

A multiplex PCR was run with 60 Vbeta primers and 13 Jbeta primers. Repertoires were generated with immunoSEQ multiplex PCR, while TCRdb's copy carries only in-frame clones and drops some. The data contain roughly 190,000 clones, 87% of them singletons. The sample taken for sequencing was PBMCs. J is TRBJ2-1 and V is TRBV2, with D possibly TRBD2 on 6 matching bases. This TCR was sampled from a man under 40 in good health and CMV-seronegative. The CDR3 is CASSWEAVPHNEQFF. The CDR3 nucleotides read TGTGCCAGCAGTTGGGAGGCAGTTCCCCACAATGAGCAGTTCTTC.